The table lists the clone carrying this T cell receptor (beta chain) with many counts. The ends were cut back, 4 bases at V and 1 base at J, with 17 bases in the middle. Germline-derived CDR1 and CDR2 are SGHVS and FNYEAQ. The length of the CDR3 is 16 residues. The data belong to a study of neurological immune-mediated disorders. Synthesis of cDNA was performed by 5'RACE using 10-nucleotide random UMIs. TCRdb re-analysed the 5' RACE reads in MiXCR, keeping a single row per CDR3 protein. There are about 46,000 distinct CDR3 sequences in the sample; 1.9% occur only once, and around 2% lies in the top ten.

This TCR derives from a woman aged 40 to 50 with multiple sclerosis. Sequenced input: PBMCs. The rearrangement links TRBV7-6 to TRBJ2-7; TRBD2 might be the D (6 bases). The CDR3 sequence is CASSSPGDGGSYEQYF. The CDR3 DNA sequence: TGTGCCAGCAGCTCCCCCGGGGACGGGGGATCCTACGAGCAGTACTTC.